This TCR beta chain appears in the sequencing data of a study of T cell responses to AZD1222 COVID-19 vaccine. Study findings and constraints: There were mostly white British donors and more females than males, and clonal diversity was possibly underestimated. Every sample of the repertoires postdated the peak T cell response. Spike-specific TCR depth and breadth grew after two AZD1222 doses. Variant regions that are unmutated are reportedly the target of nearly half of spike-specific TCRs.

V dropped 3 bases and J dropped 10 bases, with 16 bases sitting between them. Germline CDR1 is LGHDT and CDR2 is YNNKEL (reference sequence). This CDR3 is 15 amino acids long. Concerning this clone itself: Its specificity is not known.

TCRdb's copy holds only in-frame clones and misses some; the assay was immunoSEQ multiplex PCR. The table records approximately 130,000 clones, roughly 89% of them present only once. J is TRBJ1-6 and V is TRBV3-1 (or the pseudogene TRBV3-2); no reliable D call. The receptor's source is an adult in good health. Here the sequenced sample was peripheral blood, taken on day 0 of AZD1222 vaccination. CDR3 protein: CASSQWGVASSPLHF. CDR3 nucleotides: TGTGCCAGCAGCCAGTGGGGAGTCGCATCATCACCCCTCCACTTT.